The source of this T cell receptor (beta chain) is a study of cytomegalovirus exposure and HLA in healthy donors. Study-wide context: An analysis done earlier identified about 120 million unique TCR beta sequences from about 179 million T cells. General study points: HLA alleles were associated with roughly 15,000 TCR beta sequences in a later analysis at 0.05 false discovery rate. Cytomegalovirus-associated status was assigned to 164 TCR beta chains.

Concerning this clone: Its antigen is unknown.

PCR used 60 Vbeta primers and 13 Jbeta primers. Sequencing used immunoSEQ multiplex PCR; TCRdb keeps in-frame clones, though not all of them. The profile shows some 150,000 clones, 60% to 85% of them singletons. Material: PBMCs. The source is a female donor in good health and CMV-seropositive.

The CDR3, as DNA: TGCGCCAGCAGCCAAGTACCGGGACAGTATAATTCACCCCTCCACTTT. Residues: CASSQVPGQYNSPLHF. The chain links TRBV4-1 to TRBJ1-6; TRBD1 matches 7 bases. With 1 base clipped from V and 4 bases from J, the junction kept 4 bases outside the gene matches. The CDR3 totals 16 residues. The germline V gene encodes CDR1 MGHRA and CDR2 YSYEKL.